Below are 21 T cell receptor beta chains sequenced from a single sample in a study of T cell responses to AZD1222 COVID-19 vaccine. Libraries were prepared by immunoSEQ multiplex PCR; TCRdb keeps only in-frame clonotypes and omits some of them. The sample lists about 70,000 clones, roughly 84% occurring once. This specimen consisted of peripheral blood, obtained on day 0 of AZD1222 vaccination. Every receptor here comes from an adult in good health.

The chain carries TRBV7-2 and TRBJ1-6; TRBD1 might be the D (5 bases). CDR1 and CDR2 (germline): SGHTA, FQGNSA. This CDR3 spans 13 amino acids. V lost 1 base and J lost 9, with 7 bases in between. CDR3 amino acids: CASSLGTRSPLHF. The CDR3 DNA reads TGTGCCAGCAGCTTAGGGACACGTTCACCCCTCCACTTT.

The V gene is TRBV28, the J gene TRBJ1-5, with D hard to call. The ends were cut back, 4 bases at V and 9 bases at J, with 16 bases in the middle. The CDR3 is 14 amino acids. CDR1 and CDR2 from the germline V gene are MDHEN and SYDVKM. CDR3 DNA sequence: TGTGCCAGCAGTTCTCTCACCACCTTGGGGCCCCAGCATTTT. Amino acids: CASSSLTTLGPQHF.

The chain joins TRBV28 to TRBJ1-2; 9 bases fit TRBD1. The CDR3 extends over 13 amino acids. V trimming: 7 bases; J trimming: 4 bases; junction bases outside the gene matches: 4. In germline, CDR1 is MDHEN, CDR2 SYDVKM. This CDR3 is CASTQDRGYGYTF. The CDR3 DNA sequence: TGTGCCAGCACCCAGGACAGGGGCTATGGCTACACCTTC.

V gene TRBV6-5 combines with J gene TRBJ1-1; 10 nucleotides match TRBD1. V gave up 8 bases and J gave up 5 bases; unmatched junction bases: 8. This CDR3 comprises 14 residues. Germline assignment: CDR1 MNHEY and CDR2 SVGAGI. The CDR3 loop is CASHRWDRGTEAFF. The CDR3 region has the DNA TGTGCCAGCCACCGTTGGGACAGGGGTACTGAAGCTTTCTTT.

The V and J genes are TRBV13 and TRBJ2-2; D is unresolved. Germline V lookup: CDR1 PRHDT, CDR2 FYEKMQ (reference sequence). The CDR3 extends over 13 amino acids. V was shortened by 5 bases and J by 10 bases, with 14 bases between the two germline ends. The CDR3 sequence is CASSPTGLSELFF. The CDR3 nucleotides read TGTGCCAGCAGCCCAACCGGGCTTTCGGAGCTGTTTTTT.

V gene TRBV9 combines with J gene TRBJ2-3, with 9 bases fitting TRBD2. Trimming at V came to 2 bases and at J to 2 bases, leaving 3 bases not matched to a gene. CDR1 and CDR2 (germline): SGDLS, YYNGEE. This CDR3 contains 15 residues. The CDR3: CASSVASGVTDTQYF. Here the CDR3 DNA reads TGTGCCAGCAGCGTGGCTAGCGGGGTCACAGATACGCAGTATTTT.

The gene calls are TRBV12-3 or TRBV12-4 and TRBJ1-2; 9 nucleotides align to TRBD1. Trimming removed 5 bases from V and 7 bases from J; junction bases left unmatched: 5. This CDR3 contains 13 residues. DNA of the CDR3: TGTGCCAGCAGTACGGGACAGGGACGTGGCTACACCTTC. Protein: CASSTGQGRGYTF.

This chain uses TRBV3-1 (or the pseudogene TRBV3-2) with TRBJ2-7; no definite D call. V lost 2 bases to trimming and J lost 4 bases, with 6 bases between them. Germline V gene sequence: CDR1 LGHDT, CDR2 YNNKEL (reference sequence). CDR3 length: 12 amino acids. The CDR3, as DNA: TGTGCCAGCAGCCAATTTTCTTACGAGCAGTACTTC. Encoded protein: CASSQFSYEQYF.

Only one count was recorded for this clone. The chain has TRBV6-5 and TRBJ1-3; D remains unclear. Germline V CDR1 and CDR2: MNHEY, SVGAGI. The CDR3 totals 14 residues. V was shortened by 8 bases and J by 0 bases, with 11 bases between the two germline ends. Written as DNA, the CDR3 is TGTGCCAGCCACAGTTTGTCCTCTGGAAACACCATATATTTT. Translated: CASHSLSSGNTIYF.

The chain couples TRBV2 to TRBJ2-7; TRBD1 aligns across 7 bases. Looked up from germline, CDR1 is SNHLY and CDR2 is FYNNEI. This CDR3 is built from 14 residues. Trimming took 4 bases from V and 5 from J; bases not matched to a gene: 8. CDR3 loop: CASSVDRASHEQYF. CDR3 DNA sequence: TGTGCCAGCAGTGTAGACAGGGCATCGCACGAGCAGTACTTC.

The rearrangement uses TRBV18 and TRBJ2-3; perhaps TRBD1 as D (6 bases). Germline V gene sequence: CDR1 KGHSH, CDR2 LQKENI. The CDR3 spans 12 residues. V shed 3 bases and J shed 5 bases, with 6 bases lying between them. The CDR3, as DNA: TGTGCCAGCTCACCGACAGGAGATACGCAGTATTTT. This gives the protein CASSPTGDTQYF.

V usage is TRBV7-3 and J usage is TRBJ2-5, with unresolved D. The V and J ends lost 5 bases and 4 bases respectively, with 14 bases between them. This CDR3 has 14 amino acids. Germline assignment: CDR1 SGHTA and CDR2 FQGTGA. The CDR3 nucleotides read TGTGCCAGCAGCATGGCAGGCCTCTTAGAGACCCAGTACTTC. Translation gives CASSMAGLLETQYF.

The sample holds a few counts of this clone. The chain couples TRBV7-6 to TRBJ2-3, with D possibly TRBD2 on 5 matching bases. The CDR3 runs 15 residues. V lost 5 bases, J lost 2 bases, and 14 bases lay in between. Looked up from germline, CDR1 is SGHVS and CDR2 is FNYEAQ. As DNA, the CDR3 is TGTGCCAGCAGCCGTAGCGCGGGCCTCACAGATACGCAGTATTTT. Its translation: CASSRSAGLTDTQYF.

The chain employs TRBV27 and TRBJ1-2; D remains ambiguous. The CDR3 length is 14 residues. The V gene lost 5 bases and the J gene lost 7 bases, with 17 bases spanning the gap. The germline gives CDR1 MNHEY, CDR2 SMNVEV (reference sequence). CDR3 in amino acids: CASSLRAQSAGYTF. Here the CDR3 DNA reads TGTGCCAGCAGTCTCCGGGCCCAGTCTGCTGGCTACACCTTC.

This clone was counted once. CDR3 residues: CASSQDGGGVADGYTF. The CDR3 DNA is TGTGCCAGCAGCCAAGATGGGGGCGGGGTTGCTGATGGCTACACCTTC. V and J are TRBV3-1 (or the pseudogene TRBV3-2) and TRBJ1-2, with D tentatively TRBD1 (6 bases). The CDR3 is made up of 16 amino acids. The V end lost 0 bases, the J end lost 6 bases, and 17 bases lay between the germline ends. The V gene's germline CDR1 is LGHDT and CDR2 YNNKEL (reference sequence).

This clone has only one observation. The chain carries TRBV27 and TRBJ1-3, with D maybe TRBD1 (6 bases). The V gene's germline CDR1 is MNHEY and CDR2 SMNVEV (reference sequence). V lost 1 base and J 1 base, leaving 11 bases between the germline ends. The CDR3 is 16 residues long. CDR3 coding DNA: TGTGCCAGCAGTTTATTTTGGGGGGCTTCTGGAAACACCATATATTTT. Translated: CASSLFWGASGNTIYF.

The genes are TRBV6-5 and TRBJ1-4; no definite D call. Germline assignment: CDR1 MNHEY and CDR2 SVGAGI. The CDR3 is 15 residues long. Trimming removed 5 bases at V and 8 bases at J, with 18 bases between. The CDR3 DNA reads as TGTGCCAGCAGTCCTCAATGGGGTGGAGGCGAAAAACTGTTTTTT. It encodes CASSPQWGGGEKLFF.

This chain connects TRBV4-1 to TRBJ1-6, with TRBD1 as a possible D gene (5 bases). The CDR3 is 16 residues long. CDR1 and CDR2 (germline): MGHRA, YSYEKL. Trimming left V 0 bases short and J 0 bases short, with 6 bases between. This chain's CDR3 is CASSQERGSYNSPLHF. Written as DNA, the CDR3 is TGCGCCAGCAGCCAAGAAAGGGGCTCCTATAATTCACCCCTCCACTTT.

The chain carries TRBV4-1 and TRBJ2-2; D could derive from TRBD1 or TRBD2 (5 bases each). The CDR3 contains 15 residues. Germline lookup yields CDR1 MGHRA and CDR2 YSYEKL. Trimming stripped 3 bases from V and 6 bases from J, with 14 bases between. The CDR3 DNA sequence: TGCGCCAGCAGCCAGGCCGGGACCACCCCCGGGGAGCTGTTTTTT. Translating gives CASSQAGTTPGELFF.

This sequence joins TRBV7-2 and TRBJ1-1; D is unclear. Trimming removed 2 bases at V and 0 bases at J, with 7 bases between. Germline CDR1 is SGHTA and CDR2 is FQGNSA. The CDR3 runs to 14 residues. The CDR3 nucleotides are TGTGCCAGCAGCTTAACAGTAATGAACACTGAAGCTTTCTTT. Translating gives CASSLTVMNTEAFF.

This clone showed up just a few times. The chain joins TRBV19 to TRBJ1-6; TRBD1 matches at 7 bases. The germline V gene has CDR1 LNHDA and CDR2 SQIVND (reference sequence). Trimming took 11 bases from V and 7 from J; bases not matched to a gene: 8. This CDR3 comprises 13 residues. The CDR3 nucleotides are TGTGCCTCGACCTCGACAGGGAATTCACCCCTCCACTTT. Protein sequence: CASTSTGNSPLHF.